The 19 T cell receptor beta chains given below trace back to one sample, sequenced in a study of OX40 agonist ivuxolimab in advanced cancers. Library preparation used the immunoSEQ multiplex PCR assay. TCRdb took over this immuneACCESS table, retaining in-frame rearrangements with V and J assigned. Such tables are incomplete; in checked studies, under half of the missing clones stem from an unresolved V gene, and the remainder is unexplained. This sample gives around 80,000 clones in total; approximately 86% of them show up just once. Approximately 0.99% of the sample lies in the top ten. Material: CD4+ or CD8+ T cells sorted from blood, obtained in a trial of the OX40 agonist ivuxolimab. The receptors shown here come from an adult with an advanced solid tumor such as melanoma, head and neck, liver or kidney cancer.

This sequence joins TRBV7-2 and TRBJ2-7, with TRBD1 as a possible D gene (6 bases). The CDR3 sequence is 13 residues long. Germline V CDR1 and CDR2: SGHTA, FQGNSA. Trimming pared 5 bases from V and 5 bases from J, leaving 13 bases between. The CDR3 region is CASSRIPGDEQYF. CDR3 sequence (DNA): TGTGCCAGCAGCCGAATACCAGGGGACGAGCAGTACTTC.

This chain connects TRBV18 to TRBJ1-5; 7 bases align to TRBD1. The V gene's germline CDR1 is KGHSH and CDR2 LQKENI. V was clipped by 4 bases and J by 6 bases; unmatched bases: 6. The CDR3 sequence is 14 residues long. CDR3 in amino acids: CASSLDRVGQPQHF. CDR3 nucleotides: TGTGCCAGCTCACTCGACAGGGTAGGTCAGCCCCAGCATTTT. Full variable domain (remainder filled in from reference TRBV18 and TRBJ1-5): NAGVMQNPRHLVRRRGQEARLRCSPMKGHSHVYWYRQLPEEGLKFMVYLQKENIIDESGMPKERFSAEFPKEGPSILRIQQVVRGDSAAYFCASSLDRVGQPQHFGDGTRLSIL.

V usage is TRBV14 and J usage is TRBJ1-4, with D tentatively TRBD1 (5 bases). CDR3 length: 17 amino acids. CDR1 is SGHDN, CDR2 FVKESK, per germline. Trimming took 1 base from V and 5 from J, leaving 17 bases between them. The CDR3 protein is CASSQGVWGGFNEKLFF. The CDR3 DNA reads TGTGCCAGCAGCCAAGGAGTATGGGGGGGATTCAATGAAAAACTGTTTTTT.

The chain links TRBV7-9 to TRBJ1-3, with D unclear. The CDR3 loop spans 15 amino acids. Germline CDR1 and CDR2: SEHNR and FQNEAQ (reference sequence). With 6 bases removed from V and 0 bases from J, the gap between germline ends came to 12 bases. The CDR3 spells CASRTHLSSGNTIYF. CDR3 nucleotide sequence: TGTGCCAGCAGGACACATCTGAGCTCTGGAAACACCATATATTTT.

V usage is TRBV2 and J usage is TRBJ1-3, with TRBD1 as a possible D gene (6 bases). This CDR3 is 14 amino acids long. CDR1 SNHLY and CDR2 FYNNEI come from the germline V gene. The germline V and J ends were trimmed by 7 bases and 3 bases, with 13 bases remaining between them. The CDR3 DNA sequence: TGTGCCAGCATGCAGGGGCTTGGTGGAAACACCATATATTTT. It specifies CASMQGLGGNTIYF. Full variable domain (remainder filled in from reference TRBV2 and TRBJ1-3): EPEVTQTPSHQVTQMGQEVILRCVPISNHLYFYWYRQILGQKVEFLVSFYNNEISEKSEIFDDQFSVERPDGSNFTLKIRSTKLEDSAMYFCASMQGLGGNTIYFGEGSWLTVV.

The rearrangement links TRBV6-1 to TRBJ2-5; 9 bases map to TRBD2. CDR1 is MNHNS, CDR2 SASEGT, per germline. The CDR3 is 15 residues long. V lost 2 bases and J lost 1; bases outside the gene matches: 2. CDR3 amino acids: CASSEQRGAQETQYF. The CDR3 nucleotides read TGTGCCAGCAGTGAACAGCGGGGGGCCCAAGAGACCCAGTACTTC.

The chain joins TRBV5-1 to TRBJ2-3; D is possibly TRBD1 (7 bases). From germline, CDR1 is SGHRS and CDR2 YFSETQ. Trimming cost V 0 bases and J 0 bases, with 11 bases left between them. This CDR3 comprises 16 residues. The CDR3 sequence is CASSLGQGGSTDTQYF. The CDR3 DNA is TGCGCCAGCAGCTTGGGGCAGGGGGGAAGCACAGATACGCAGTATTTT. Variable domain in full (rest from reference TRBV5-1 and TRBJ2-3): KAGVTQTPRYLIKTRGQQVTLSCSPISGHRSVSWYQQTPGQGLQFLFEYFSETQRNKGNFPGRFSGRQFSNSRSEMNVSTLELGDSALYLCASSLGQGGSTDTQYFGPGTRLTVL.

This chain links TRBV7-9 with TRBJ2-5; D gene uncertain. From germline, CDR1 is SEHNR and CDR2 FQNEAQ (reference sequence). Trimming cost V 1 base and J 9 bases, with 9 bases left between them. The CDR3 extends over 12 amino acids. The CDR3 is CASSLDRLSQYF. DNA of the CDR3: TGTGCCAGCAGCTTAGATCGGCTGTCCCAGTACTTC.

The V and J genes are TRBV5-8 and TRBJ1-5; maybe TRBD1 (5 bases). The CDR3 runs 15 residues. With 4 bases removed from V and 0 bases from J, the gap between germline ends came to 11 bases. In germline, CDR1 is SGHTS, CDR2 YDEGEE. CDR3 nucleotide sequence: TGTGCCAGCAGCCGGAAGACAGTTAGCAATCAGCCCCAGCATTTT. It yields the protein CASSRKTVSNQPQHF.

V and J are TRBV6-5 and TRBJ2-7; 9 bases are a match to TRBD1. The CDR3 is 14 amino acids. CDR1 and CDR2 (germline): MNHEY, SVGAGI. J gave up 3 bases and V 2 bases, and 2 bases lay outside the gene matches. The CDR3 loop is CASSYPGQGYEQYF. CDR3 coding DNA: TGTGCCAGCAGTTACCCGGGACAGGGCTACGAGCAGTACTTC.

The chain links TRBV7-6 to TRBJ2-7; D is uncertain. This CDR3 comprises 14 residues. Germline V gene data show CDR1 as SGHVS and CDR2 as FNYEAQ. V lost 2 bases and J lost 4, with 12 bases in between. The CDR3 region is CASSLNTRNYEQYF. The CDR3 DNA sequence: TGTGCCAGCAGCTTAAACACCCGGAATTACGAGCAGTACTTC.

The chain has TRBV10-3 and TRBJ2-7; 8 bases agree with TRBD1. The CDR3 contains 14 residues. Germline CDR1 and CDR2: ENHRY and SYGVKD. The V segment lost 7 bases and the J segment 5 bases; nucleotides outside the gene matches: 10. The DNA for the CDR3 is TGTGCCATCACCAACCCCGGGACAGGAAACGAGCAGTACTTC. Translating it yields CAITNPGTGNEQYF.

The J gene is TRBJ1-1, the V gene TRBV19; D unresolved. V lost 7 bases, J lost 4 bases, and 19 bases lay in between. Germline loops: CDR1 LNHDA, CDR2 SQIVND (reference sequence). The CDR3 loop spans 15 amino acids. The chain's CDR3 is CASKYEAVGFTEAFF. CDR3 sequence (DNA): TGTGCCAGTAAGTACGAGGCGGTCGGGTTCACTGAAGCTTTCTTT.

The chain joins TRBV18 to TRBJ1-2; D is unresolved. V dropped 2 bases and J dropped 8 bases, with 12 bases sitting between them. There are 13 residues in the CDR3. CDR1 KGHSH and CDR2 LQKENI come from the germline V gene. The CDR3 nucleotides read TGTGCCAGCTCACCAGACTTTGGCTCGGGCTACACCTTC. Translated: CASSPDFGSGYTF.

V is TRBV28 and J is TRBJ1-5; the D is unclear. CDR1 is MDHEN and CDR2 is SYDVKM in the germline V gene. The CDR3 has 13 residues. The V gene lost 4 bases and the J gene lost 7 bases, with 11 bases spanning the gap. The CDR3 region has the DNA TGTGCCAGCAGTTCCCCCCGCGGGCAGCCCCAGCATTTT. It specifies CASSSPRGQPQHF.

The CDR3 nucleotides are TGTGCCAGCAGGGGCGTAGCTACCGGGGAGCTGTTTTTT. It specifies CASRGVATGELFF. The V and J genes are TRBV6-1 and TRBJ2-2; D call uncertain. V lost 6 bases and J lost 5, with 10 bases in between. CDR1 is MNHNS, CDR2 SASEGT, per germline. The CDR3 consists of 13 residues.

The V gene is TRBV21-1, the J gene TRBJ2-1; the table assigns TRBD2, which was not confirmed against the DNA. TRBV21-1 is flagged as a pseudogene. The CDR3 is made up of 19 amino acids. Here the CDR3 reads CASNPPLAGVFSSYNEQFF. The CDR3 DNA reads as TGTGCCAGCAACCCTCCGCTAGCGGGAGTCTTCAGCTCCTACAATGAGCAGTTCTTC.

The V and J genes are TRBV5-1 and TRBJ2-7; 10 nucleotides match TRBD1. This CDR3 is 14 amino acids long. Looked up from germline, CDR1 is SGHRS and CDR2 is YFSETQ. The trim removed 0 bases at V and 6 bases at J, leaving 3 bases unmatched. CDR3 residues: CASSLVGTGVEQYF. CDR3 sequence (DNA): TGCGCCAGCAGCTTGGTTGGGACAGGGGTCGAGCAGTACTTC.

This chain uses TRBV4-1 with TRBJ2-7, with 10 bases that match TRBD1. In germline, CDR1 is MGHRA, CDR2 YSYEKL. V trimming: 4 bases; J trimming: 1 base; junction bases outside the gene matches: 4. The CDR3 is 15 residues long. In nucleotides, the CDR3 is TGCGCCAGCAGCCCGGGACAGGGGCCTTCCTACGAGCAGTACTTC. Amino acid sequence: CASSPGQGPSYEQYF.